These 14 T cell receptor beta chains share one sample of origin, sequenced in a study of response to subunit inactivated influenza vaccine. TCRdb called the RT-PCR reads again in MiXCR, with one record for every CDR3 protein. Among approximately 700,000 distinct CDR3 sequences listed, around a sixth were seen once. The sample here was PBMCs from blood, taken 11 to 12 days after vaccination. The source is a man aged 45-65 years who received an inactivated influenza vaccine.

This clonotype was detected only a few times. The chain joins TRBV28 to TRBJ2-1; 11 positions match TRBD1. V gave up 6 bases and J gave up 8 bases; unmatched junction bases: 6. The CDR3 runs to 14 residues. CDR1 is MDHEN and CDR2 is SYDVKM in the germline V gene. CDR3 protein: CASRGQGVIDEQFF. CDR3 coding DNA: TGTGCCAGCAGGGGACAGGGGGTTATCGATGAGCAGTTCTTC.

The chain couples TRBV3-1 to TRBJ1-2, with TRBD1 as a possible D gene (5 bases). Germline CDR1 and CDR2: LGHDT and YNNKEL (reference sequence). The CDR3 runs to 15 residues. V was cut by 1 base and J by 4 bases, with 13 bases left in between. CDR3 nucleotides: TGTGCCAGCAGCCAAGCGGGGGGGGGTTTCTATGGCTACACCTTC. This translates into CASSQAGGGFYGYTF. Looking up the rest from reference TRBV3-1 and TRBJ1-2 gives the full variable domain: DTAVSQTPKYLVTQMGNDKSIKCEQNLGHDTMYWYKQDSKKFLKIMFSYNNKELIINETVPNRFSPKSPDKAHLNLHINSLELGDSAVYFCASSQAGGGFYGYTFGSGTRLTVV.

The V gene is TRBV28, the J gene TRBJ2-7; D possibly corresponds to TRBD1 (6 bases). The CDR3 contains 12 residues. V was shortened by 6 bases and J by 2 bases, with 8 bases between the two germline ends. Germline assignment: CDR1 MDHEN and CDR2 SYDVKM. The CDR3 DNA is TGTGCCAGCAGACAGGGAACCTACGAGCAGTACTTC. It yields the protein CASRQGTYEQYF.

V gene TRBV25-1 combines with J gene TRBJ2-5, with 12 bases matching TRBD2. Germline values: CDR1 MGHDK, CDR2 SYGVNS. This CDR3 is built from 17 residues. J was trimmed by 4 bases and V by 0 bases; bases with no gene match: 6. The chain's CDR3 is CASSEYPSGRVGETQYF. The CDR3 DNA reads TGTGCCAGCAGTGAATATCCTAGCGGGAGGGTTGGAGAGACCCAGTACTTC.

This clonotype occurred a few times. The rearrangement uses TRBV7-2 and TRBJ2-3; possibly TRBD2 for D (7 bases). CDR3 size: 14 residues. Germline V lookup: CDR1 SGHTA, CDR2 FQGNSA. Trimming cost V 5 bases and J 5 bases, with 14 bases left between them. The CDR3 sequence is CASSPQGRGDTQYF. The CDR3 DNA is TGTGCCAGCAGCCCCCAGGGGAGGGGAGATACGCAGTATTTT.

This clonotype was counted only a few times. This chain connects TRBV28 to TRBJ2-1; TRBD2 matches 11 bases. Germline V gives CDR1 MDHEN, CDR2 SYDVKM. The CDR3 consists of 16 residues. The V and J ends lost 5 bases and 7 bases, in that order; junction bases with no gene match: 10. The chain's CDR3 is CASSPLLAGVRNEQFF. CDR3 sequence (DNA): TGTGCCAGCAGTCCGTTACTAGCGGGGGTGAGGAATGAGCAGTTCTTC.

This clonotype was counted only a few times. The chain is built from TRBV6-1 and TRBJ2-1; unclear D gene. There are 14 residues in the CDR3. Trimming stripped 3 bases from V and 6 bases from J, with 12 bases between. Germline V CDR1 and CDR2: MNHNS, SASEGT. CDR3 sequence: CASSEGLDGNEQFF. The CDR3 DNA sequence: TGTGCCAGCAGTGAGGGGTTGGACGGCAATGAGCAGTTCTTC.

As concerns this clonotype: Without the conserved terminal phenylalanine or tryptophan, this CDR3 likely stems from a read error. The gene calls are TRBV5-1 and TRBJ1-6; a possible D gene is TRBD1 (5 bases). The CDR3 spans 15 residues. The germline V gene encodes CDR1 SGHRS and CDR2 YFSETQ. Trimming took off 4 bases at V and 7 bases at J, with 15 bases between the two ends. CDR3 sequence: CASSGGVTVNSPLHL. CDR3 coding DNA: TGCGCCAGCAGCGGGGGGGTGACAGTAAATTCACCCCTCCACCTT.

The chain employs TRBV7-9 and TRBJ1-2; no clear D. CDR3 length: 13 residues. The V end was cut by 3 bases, the J end by 8 bases, with 13 bases between. Germline CDR1 is SEHNR and CDR2 is FQNEAQ (reference sequence). CDR3 nucleotides: TGTGCCAGCAGCTTTGACTGGAAGAGGGGCTACACCTTC. It translates to CASSFDWKRGYTF.

This clonotype showed up just a few times. This rearrangement joins TRBV6-1 to TRBJ1-1; D is unresolved. V shed 7 bases and J shed 7 bases, with 19 bases lying between them. The germline V gene has CDR1 MNHNS and CDR2 SASEGT. This CDR3 is 14 amino acids long. CDR3 in amino acids: CASKREVPTLEAFF. CDR3 in DNA: TGTGCCAGCAAACGAGAAGTGCCAACCCTTGAAGCTTTCTTT.

The table lists this clonotype with many counts. The chain recombines TRBV18 with TRBJ2-1; 7 nucleotides align to TRBD1. Germline CDR1 is KGHSH and CDR2 is LQKENI. The junction had 0 bases not matched to a gene; V was cut back by 3 bases and J by 1 base. This CDR3 is built from 14 residues. The CDR3 sequence is CASSPTGSYNEQFF. In DNA form, the CDR3 reads TGTGCCAGCTCACCGACAGGGTCCTACAATGAGCAGTTCTTC.

The V and J genes are TRBV5-1 and TRBJ2-1; TRBD2 agrees at 11 bases. J gave up 6 bases and V 4 bases, and 6 bases lay outside the gene matches. The germline V gene has CDR1 SGHRS and CDR2 YFSETQ. The CDR3 runs to 15 residues. The CDR3 nucleotides are TGCGCCAGCAGCCACACTAGCGGGAGCGGCAATGAGCAGTTCTTC. The encoded protein is CASSHTSGSGNEQFF.

The chain joins TRBV7-2 to TRBJ1-1, with D possibly TRBD1 on 5 matching bases. The germline V gene has CDR1 SGHTA and CDR2 FQGNSA. The CDR3 contains 14 residues. V was clipped by 5 bases and J by 4 bases, with 14 bases between them. CDR3 loop: CASSTGHRSTEAFF. CDR3 nucleotides: TGTGCCAGCAGCACCGGACACCGGAGCACTGAAGCTTTCTTT.

This clonotype came up many times. The genes are TRBV27 and TRBJ2-1, with TRBD2 identical over 10 bases. Trimming removed 6 bases from V and 4 bases from J; junction bases left unmatched: 3. Germline V lookup: CDR1 MNHEY, CDR2 SMNVEV (reference sequence). The CDR3 is made up of 14 amino acids. This chain's CDR3 is CASSLAGEYNEQFF. Here the CDR3 DNA reads TGTGCCAGCAGCCTAGCGGGAGAGTACAATGAGCAGTTCTTC.